These 14 T cell receptor beta chains were sequenced from one sample in a study of cytomegalovirus exposure and HLA in healthy donors. It was with 60 Vbeta and 13 Jbeta primers that the PCR ran. Generated by immunoSEQ multiplex PCR, the TCRdb table keeps only in-frame clones and is missing some. The sample contains about 150,000 clones, 79% of which appear only once. Sequenced: PBMCs. Receptors originate from a man aged 50-60 years in good health and CMV-seropositive.

This chain links TRBV5-1 with TRBJ2-5, with 7 bases lining up with TRBD1. The CDR3 has 11 amino acids. Per germline, CDR1 SGHRS and CDR2 YFSETQ. The V gene end was trimmed by 4 bases and the J gene end by 10 bases; junction bases not matched to a gene: 4. Here the CDR3 DNA reads TGCGCCAGCAGCCGGGACAGACGCCAGTACTTC. Translating it yields CASSRDRRQYF.

The CDR3 protein is CAISESGGELFF. In DNA form, the CDR3 reads TGTGCCATCAGTGAGTCCGGCGGGGAGCTGTTTTTT. The chain carries TRBV10-3 and TRBJ2-2, with unresolved D. Deletions cut 0 bases from V and 7 bases from J, with 3 bases between. Germline CDR1 and CDR2: ENHRY and SYGVKD. The CDR3 runs to 12 residues.

V is TRBV5-4 and J is TRBJ1-5, with TRBD1 matching over 10 bases. After removal of 4 bases from V and 4 bases from J, the junction contained 8 bases not matched to a gene. Germline CDR1 SGHNT, CDR2 YYREEE (reference sequence). The CDR3 has 16 amino acids. The CDR3 nucleotides are TGTGCCAGCAGCCAAGAGCCGGGACAGGGGAATCAGCCCCAGCATTTT. Protein: CASSQEPGQGNQPQHF.

There are a few counts of this clone. The rearrangement uses TRBV10-3 and TRBJ2-7; possibly TRBD1 for D (6 bases). Germline loops: CDR1 ENHRY, CDR2 SYGVKD. The V and J ends lost 6 bases and 5 bases respectively, with 8 bases between them. The CDR3 totals 11 residues. The CDR3 here is CAIRYRDEQYF. DNA of the CDR3: TGTGCCATCAGGTACAGGGACGAGCAGTACTTC.

This chain connects TRBV5-5 to TRBJ1-5; weak D call: TRBD1 (5 bases). The germline V gene encodes CDR1 SGHKS and CDR2 YYEKEE (reference sequence). The CDR3 is made up of 17 amino acids. The V end lost 4 bases, the J end lost 0 bases, and 17 bases lay between the germline ends. This CDR3 is CASSPGGQLYSNQPQHF. Here the CDR3 DNA reads TGTGCCAGCAGCCCGGGAGGACAACTTTATAGCAATCAGCCCCAGCATTTT.

V is TRBV5-1 and J is TRBJ2-5, with a tentative D call TRBD2 (5 bases). The CDR3 length is 12 residues. Germline V gene data show CDR1 as SGHRS and CDR2 as YFSETQ. V was clipped by 5 bases and J by 5 bases, with 10 bases between them. CDR3 nucleotides: TGCGCCAGCAGACCGGACTCGGAGACCCAGTACTTC. This gives the protein CASRPDSETQYF.

The J gene is TRBJ2-7, the V gene TRBV19; perhaps TRBD2 as D (5 bases). V lost 1 base and J 0 bases, leaving 10 bases between the germline ends. The CDR3 is 15 amino acids. Germline-derived CDR1 and CDR2 are LNHDA and SQIVND (reference sequence). CDR3 loop: CASSIASGSSYEQYF. The CDR3, as DNA: TGTGCCAGTAGTATAGCCTCGGGGAGCTCCTACGAGCAGTACTTC.

The chain recombines TRBV6-6 with TRBJ2-5, with 9 bases matching TRBD2. V lost 5 bases and J lost 8; bases outside the gene matches: 9. CDR1 is MNHNY and CDR2 is SVGAGI in the germline V gene (reference sequence). There are 14 residues in the CDR3. The CDR3 DNA is TGTGCCAGCAGTCAACTAGCGGGTAGCTTTACCCAGTACTTC. Amino acid sequence: CASSQLAGSFTQYF.

This chain links TRBV5-1 with TRBJ2-1; perhaps TRBD2 as D (6 bases). V was shortened by 4 bases and J by 0 bases, with 14 bases between the two germline ends. The germline V gene has CDR1 SGHRS and CDR2 YFSETQ. This CDR3 is 16 amino acids long. CDR3 sequence: CASSSSSGSSYNEQFF. In DNA, the CDR3 is TGCGCCAGCAGCAGCAGTAGCGGCAGCTCCTACAATGAGCAGTTCTTC.

The chain carries TRBV29-1 and TRBJ1-2; 8 bases align to TRBD1. The CDR3 has 16 residues. Germline V gene data show CDR1 as SQVTM and CDR2 as ANQGSEA. Trimming at V came to 0 bases and at J to 8 bases, leaving 14 bases not matched to a gene. CDR3 protein: CSVEDPTGGLAYGYTF. The CDR3 DNA reads as TGCAGCGTTGAAGATCCCACAGGGGGACTTGCTTACGGCTACACCTTC. Combining the CDR3 with reference TRBV29-1 and TRBJ1-2 gives the whole variable domain SAVISQKPSRDICQRGTSLTIQCQVDSQVTMMFWYRQQPGQSLTLIATANQGSEATYESGFVIDKFPISRPNLTFSTLTVSNMSPEDSSIYLCSVEDPTGGLAYGYTFGSGTRLTVV.

The rearrangement links TRBV18 to TRBJ2-1, with D maybe TRBD1 (5 bases). Trimming pared 2 bases from V and 4 bases from J, leaving 9 bases between. Per germline, CDR1 KGHSH and CDR2 LQKENI. This CDR3 comprises 14 residues. This CDR3 reads CASSPGAGYNEQFF. The CDR3 DNA is TGTGCCAGCTCACCAGGGGCAGGATACAATGAGCAGTTCTTC.

The V call is TRBV2, the J call TRBJ2-7, with TRBD2 matching 13 bases. Germline-derived CDR1 and CDR2 are SNHLY and FYNNEI. With 11 bases clipped from V and 3 bases from J, the junction kept 7 bases outside the gene matches. This CDR3 spans 14 amino acids. CDR3 coding DNA: TGTGCCGTCCCCGGGACTAGCGGGAACTACGAGCAGTACTTC. This gives the protein CAVPGTSGNYEQYF.

The rearrangement uses TRBV9 and TRBJ2-2; 7 bases are a match to TRBD1. Germline CDR1 and CDR2: SGDLS and YYNGEE. V was clipped by 4 bases and J by 0 bases; unmatched bases: 9. There are 17 residues in the CDR3. CDR3 protein: CASSLHRGPANTGELFF. CDR3 bases: TGTGCCAGCAGCCTACACAGGGGTCCTGCGAACACCGGGGAGCTGTTTTTT.

The gene calls are TRBV28 and TRBJ1-5; D might be TRBD1 (6 bases). V was pared by 6 bases and J by 6 bases, with 18 bases between. The V gene's germline CDR1 is MDHEN and CDR2 SYDVKM. The CDR3 consists of 15 residues. The CDR3 loop is CASSKPGQGGQPQHF. In DNA, the CDR3 is TGTGCCAGCAGCAAACCGGGACAAGGAGGTCAGCCCCAGCATTTT.